The 5 T cell receptor beta chains given below trace back to one sample, sequenced in a study of T-cell memory formation after mild COVID-19. TCRdb re-called the 5' RACE reads through MiXCR, storing one row per CDR3 protein. The sample shows approximately 300,000 distinct CDR3 sequences, approximately 20% of them seen only once. Sequences were obtained from PBMCs or a T cell subset sorted from them (not recorded which). These receptors came from a man between 18 and 29 years old who had mild COVID-19 (a few samples of this study predate the infection). Cell type and time point are not known.

In its sample, this clonotype was seen a few times. This chain uses TRBV20-1 with TRBJ1-2; D is unclear. CDR1 and CDR2 from the germline V gene are DFQATT and SNEGSKA (reference sequence). There are 12 residues in the CDR3. Trimming removed 3 bases from V and 4 bases from J, with 9 bases in between. This chain's CDR3 is CSASWQLYGYTF. CDR3 DNA: TGCAGTGCTAGCTGGCAGCTCTATGGCTACACCTTC.

The chain combines TRBV7-8 with TRBJ2-1; D call uncertain. The V end was cut by 1 base, the J end by 8 bases, with 12 bases between. Germline-derived CDR1 and CDR2 are SGHVS and FQNEAQ. This CDR3 is 14 amino acids long. The CDR3 sequence: CASSLEFSQDEQFF. CDR3 coding DNA: TGTGCCAGCAGCTTAGAATTCAGTCAGGATGAGCAGTTCTTC.

This clonotype was detected a few times. The chain has TRBV30 and TRBJ2-1; unclear D gene. Deletions cut 0 bases from V and 9 bases from J, with 6 bases between. CDR3 size: 11 residues. Germline lookup yields CDR1 GTSNPN and CDR2 SVGIG (reference sequence). CDR3 sequence: CAWSVSFEQFF. The CDR3 coding sequence is TGTGCCTGGAGTGTTTCTTTTGAGCAGTTCTTC.

The gene calls are TRBV5-1 and TRBJ2-3, with TRBD1 matching over 10 bases. Germline lookup yields CDR1 SGHRS and CDR2 YFSETQ. V was clipped by 3 bases and J by 6 bases; unmatched bases: 10. The CDR3 has 16 amino acids. The DNA of the CDR3 is TGCGCCAGCAGCTCCGAGACAGGGGGCCCCATGGATACGCAGTATTTT. Protein: CASSSETGGPMDTQYF.

The chain employs TRBV7-2 and TRBJ1-2; tentative D call: TRBD1 (6 bases). Germline CDR1 SGHTA, CDR2 FQGNSA. The CDR3 totals 13 residues. Trimming shortened V by 4 bases and J by 8 bases, and 14 bases separated the two germline ends. The CDR3 coding sequence is TGTGCCAGCAGCTCTAGACAGGTCGGCGGCTACACCTTC. It encodes CASSSRQVGGYTF.